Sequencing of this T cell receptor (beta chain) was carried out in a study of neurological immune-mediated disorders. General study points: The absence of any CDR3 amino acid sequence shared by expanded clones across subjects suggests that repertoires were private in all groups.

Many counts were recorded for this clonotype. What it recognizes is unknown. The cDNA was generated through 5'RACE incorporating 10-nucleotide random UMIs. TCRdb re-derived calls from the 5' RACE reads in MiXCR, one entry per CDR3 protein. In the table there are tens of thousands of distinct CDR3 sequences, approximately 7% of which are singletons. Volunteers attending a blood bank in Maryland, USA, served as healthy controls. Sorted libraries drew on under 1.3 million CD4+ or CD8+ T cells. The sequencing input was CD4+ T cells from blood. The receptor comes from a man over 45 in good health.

The CDR3 coding sequence is TGCGCCAGCAAAATTGGACAGGGGAACTACCAAGAGACCCAGTACTTC. Translation: CASKIGQGNYQETQYF. The rearrangement links TRBV5-1 to TRBJ2-5; 9 bases line up with TRBD1. Germline values: CDR1 SGHRS, CDR2 YFSETQ. This CDR3 contains 16 residues. Trimming cost V 6 bases and J 0 bases; bases outside gene matches: 9.